Listed below are T cell receptor beta chains from one sample, sequenced in a study of cytomegalovirus exposure and HLA in healthy donors. Sequencing was performed with immunoSEQ multiplex PCR; in TCRdb, only in-frame clones are kept and a portion is missing. The repertoire table contains approximately 110,000 clones. What was sequenced was PBMCs. All receptors derive from a man over 45 in good health and CMV-seronegative. The CDR3 runs from the conserved cysteine through the conserved F or W. The D gene is left open where the match is weak.

d_gene: .; v_gene: TRBV11-2; j_gene: TRBJ1-3; CDR3nt: TGTGCCAGCAGCTTAGTGGGGGGCTCTGGAAACACCATATATTTT; CDR3aa: CASSLVGGSGNTIYF
d_gene: TRBD1; v_gene: TRBV6-7; j_gene: TRBJ1-5; CDR3nt: TGTGCCAGCAGTCGGGACAGGGGAAATCAGCCCCAGCATTTT; CDR3aa: CASSRDRGNQPQHF
d_gene: .; v_gene: TRBV2; j_gene: TRBJ1-2; CDR3nt: TGTGCCAGCAAACCCGCACAGGGAGCCTTTGCTTTCTTC; CDR3aa: CASKPAQGAFAFF
d_gene: TRBD1; v_gene: TRBV5-1; j_gene: TRBJ1-1; CDR3nt: TGCGCCAGCAGCTTGGGAGGGACAGCCGTGAACACTGAAGCTTTCTTT; CDR3aa: CASSLGGTAVNTEAFF
d_gene: .; v_gene: TRBV7-9; j_gene: TRBJ2-7; CDR3nt: TGTGCCAGCAGCCATTCGGAGAAGAGCTACGAGCAGTACTTC; CDR3aa: CASSHSEKSYEQYF
d_gene: TRBD1; v_gene: TRBV4-3; j_gene: TRBJ1-2; CDR3nt: TGCGCCAGCAGCCAAGATCTGGCGGGACAGGGGTTGCGCTACACCTTC; CDR3aa: CASSQDLAGQGLRYTF
d_gene: .; v_gene: TRBV7-2; j_gene: TRBJ2-7; CDR3nt: TGTGCCAGCAGCCCGAACTCACCAACAGGGAGAGAGCAGTACTTC; CDR3aa: CASSPNSPTGREQYF
d_gene: .; v_gene: TRBV11-3; j_gene: TRBJ1-1; CDR3nt: TGTGCCAGCACGGGAGGTCGAGGGGTAAATCAATCGAGAATAAACACTGAAGCTTTCTTT; CDR3aa: CASTGGRGVNQSRINTEAFF
d_gene: TRBD1; v_gene: TRBV23-1; j_gene: TRBJ2-7; CDR3nt: TGCGCCAGCAGTCGTGGGACAGGGGCTAAACCCTACGAGCAGTACTTC; CDR3aa: CASSRGTGAKPYEQYF
d_gene: .; v_gene: TRBV6-5; j_gene: TRBJ1-5; CDR3nt: TGTGCCAGCAGTGTGATAGGGGGACCCGATCAGCCCCAGCATTTT; CDR3aa: CASSVIGGPDQPQHF
d_gene: TRBD2; v_gene: TRBV5-4; j_gene: TRBJ2-7; CDR3nt: TGTGCCAGCAGCAGCCGTCTCAGCGGGGGGCACTCCTACGAGCAGTACTTC; CDR3aa: CASSSRLSGGHSYEQYF
d_gene: TRBD1; v_gene: TRBV4-3; j_gene: TRBJ1-3; CDR3nt: TGCGCCAGCAGCCAAGAAATCGGCACAGGGGTTTATTTT; CDR3aa: CASSQEIGTGVYF
d_gene: TRBD1; v_gene: TRBV5-8; j_gene: TRBJ2-7; CDR3nt: TGTGCCAGCCTACCGGGACAGGGATTCGCCTACGAGCAGTACTTC; CDR3aa: CASLPGQGFAYEQYF
d_gene: .; v_gene: TRBV9; j_gene: TRBJ1-1; CDR3nt: TGTGCCAGCAGCCCAGCGGGCTTGGGAGCTTTCTTT; CDR3aa: CASSPAGLGAFF
d_gene: TRBD1; v_gene: TRBV4-1; j_gene: TRBJ1-1; CDR3nt: TGCGCCAGCAGTCCTACAGGGGGGACTGAAGCTTTCTTT; CDR3aa: CASSPTGGTEAFF
d_gene: .; v_gene: TRBV6-5; j_gene: TRBJ2-1; CDR3nt: TGTGCCACCTCACAGAGCTCCTACAATGAGCAGTTCTTC; CDR3aa: CATSQSSYNEQFF
d_gene: .; v_gene: TRBV10-2; j_gene: TRBJ2-3; CDR3nt: TGCGCCAGCTCCCCCGACAGTTATACGCAGTATTTT; CDR3aa: CASSPDSYTQYF
d_gene: .; v_gene: TRBV25-1; j_gene: TRBJ1-1; CDR3nt: TGTGCCAGCAGTGAAGGGTCCGGGTGGACTGAAGCTTTCTTT; CDR3aa: CASSEGSGWTEAFF
d_gene: TRBD1; v_gene: TRBV7-9; j_gene: TRBJ2-7; CDR3nt: TGTGCCAGCAGCGGACAGGGAGGCGAGCAGTACTTC; CDR3aa: CASSGQGGEQYF
d_gene: TRBD1; v_gene: TRBV27; j_gene: TRBJ2-7; CDR3nt: TGTGCCAGCAGTTACATACAGGGGTGGGAGCAGTACTTC; CDR3aa: CASSYIQGWEQYF
d_gene: .; v_gene: TRBV6-5; j_gene: TRBJ1-1; CDR3nt: TGTGCCAGCAGTTACGTTGGCCCAAACACTGAAGCTTTCTTT; CDR3aa: CASSYVGPNTEAFF
d_gene: .; v_gene: TRBV5-1; j_gene: TRBJ2-5; CDR3nt: TGCGCCAGCAGGGGGGGTTCCTATTACCAAGAGACCCAGTACTTC; CDR3aa: CASRGGSYYQETQYF
d_gene: TRBD2; v_gene: TRBV7-3; j_gene: TRBJ2-7; CDR3nt: TGTGCCAGCAGCCCCGCGCTAGCGGGAGTCCACGAGCAGTACTTC; CDR3aa: CASSPALAGVHEQYF
d_gene: TRBD1; v_gene: TRBV19; j_gene: TRBJ1-4; CDR3nt: TGTGCCAGTAGTGACCCCGGACAGGGGGTTAGTGAAAAACTGTTTTTT; CDR3aa: CASSDPGQGVSEKLFF
d_gene: .; v_gene: TRBV5-1; j_gene: TRBJ1-3; CDR3nt: TGCGCCAGCAGCTCAGACAGCAGCTCTGGAAACACCATATATTTT; CDR3aa: CASSSDSSSGNTIYF
d_gene: .; v_gene: TRBV19; j_gene: TRBJ1-1; CDR3nt: TGTGCCAGTAGTACCGGGACAACCCTGACGGAAAACACTGAAGCTTTCTTT; CDR3aa: CASSTGTTLTENTEAFF
d_gene: TRBD1; v_gene: TRBV5-1; j_gene: TRBJ1-1; CDR3nt: TGCGCCAGCAGCTCCTACCCACGGACAGGGGTGAACACTGAAGCTTTCTTT; CDR3aa: CASSSYPRTGVNTEAFF
d_gene: .; v_gene: TRBV19; j_gene: TRBJ1-5; CDR3nt: TGTGCCAGTACCACCGGGACATCCCGGGGAGGGGGCAATCAGCCCCAGCATTTT; CDR3aa: CASTTGTSRGGGNQPQHF
d_gene: .; v_gene: TRBV27; j_gene: TRBJ1-2; CDR3nt: TGTGCCAGCAGTTTACGCGGGAATGGCTACACCTTC; CDR3aa: CASSLRGNGYTF
d_gene: TRBD2; v_gene: TRBV9; j_gene: TRBJ2-1; CDR3nt: TGTGCCAGCATGGGGTATAGCGGGGGGGTAAATGAGCAGTTCTTC; CDR3aa: CASMGYSGGVNEQFF
d_gene: .; v_gene: TRBV5-1; j_gene: TRBJ1-5; CDR3nt: TGCGCCAGCAGCTTGGATTACAGGGAAGGTGGCTCGCCCCAGCATTTT; CDR3aa: CASSLDYREGGSPQHF
d_gene: TRBD1; v_gene: TRBV19; j_gene: TRBJ1-4; CDR3nt: TGTGCCACCCAGGACAGGGGGCGCCTCACTAATGAAAAACTGTTTTTT; CDR3aa: CATQDRGRLTNEKLFF
d_gene: TRBD1; v_gene: TRBV5-1; j_gene: TRBJ1-1; CDR3nt: TGCGCCAGCAGCTTTGGCCTATTGGGACAGCATATAATGAACACTGAAGCTTTCTTT; CDR3aa: CASSFGLLGQHIMNTEAFF
d_gene: TRBD1; v_gene: TRBV7-6; j_gene: TRBJ2-7; CDR3nt: TGTGCCAGCAGCTGGAAGACAGGGTCTTCCGAGCAGTACTTC; CDR3aa: CASSWKTGSSEQYF
d_gene: .; v_gene: TRBV18; j_gene: TRBJ2-5; CDR3nt: TGTGCCAGCTCACCGACGGAGGAGACCCAGTACTTC; CDR3aa: CASSPTEETQYF
d_gene: TRBD1; v_gene: TRBV11-1; j_gene: TRBJ2-5; CDR3nt: TGTGCCAGCAGCACCCGGACAGGGGCGGGAGAGACCCAGTACTTC; CDR3aa: CASSTRTGAGETQYF
d_gene: .; v_gene: TRBV6-5; j_gene: TRBJ2-2; CDR3nt: TGTGCCAGCAGTTGGGACTCCATGAACACCGGGGAGCTGTTTTTT; CDR3aa: CASSWDSMNTGELFF